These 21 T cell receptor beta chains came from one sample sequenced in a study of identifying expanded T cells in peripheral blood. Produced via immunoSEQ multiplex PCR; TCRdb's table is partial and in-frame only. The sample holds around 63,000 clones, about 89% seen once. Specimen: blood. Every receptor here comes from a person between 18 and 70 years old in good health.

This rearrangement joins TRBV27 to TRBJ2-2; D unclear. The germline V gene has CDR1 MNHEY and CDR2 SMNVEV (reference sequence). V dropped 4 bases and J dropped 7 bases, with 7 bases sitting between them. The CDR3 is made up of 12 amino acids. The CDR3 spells CASSSAFGELFF. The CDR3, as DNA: TGTGCCAGCAGTTCGGCTTTCGGGGAGCTGTTTTTT.

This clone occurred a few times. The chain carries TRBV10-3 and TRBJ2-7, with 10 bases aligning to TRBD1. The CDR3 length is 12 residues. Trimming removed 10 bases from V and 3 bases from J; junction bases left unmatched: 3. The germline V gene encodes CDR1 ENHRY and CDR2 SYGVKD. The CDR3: CATGTGDYEQYF. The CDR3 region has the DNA TGTGCCACAGGGACAGGGGACTACGAGCAGTACTTC.

The CDR3 spells CASNQGDTGELFF. The CDR3 DNA reads as TGTGCCAGCAATCAGGGGGACACCGGGGAGCTGTTTTTT. The rearrangement joins TRBV9 to TRBJ2-2; 7 nucleotides line up with TRBD1. V was clipped by 6 bases and J by 3 bases; unmatched bases: 2. The CDR3 sequence is 13 residues long. Germline V gene lookup returns CDR1 SGDLS and CDR2 YYNGEE.

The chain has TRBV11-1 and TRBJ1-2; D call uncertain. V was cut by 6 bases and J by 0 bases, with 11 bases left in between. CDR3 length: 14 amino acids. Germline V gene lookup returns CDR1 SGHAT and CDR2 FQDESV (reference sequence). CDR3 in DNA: TGTGCCAGCAGGCAAGGACGGGCTAACTATGGCTACACCTTC. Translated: CASRQGRANYGYTF.

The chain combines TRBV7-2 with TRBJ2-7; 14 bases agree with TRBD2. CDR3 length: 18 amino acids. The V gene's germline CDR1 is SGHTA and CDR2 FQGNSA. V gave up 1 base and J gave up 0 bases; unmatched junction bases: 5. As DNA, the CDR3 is TGTGCCAGCAGCTTAGTGGGACTAGCGGGGGAAAGCTCCTACGAGCAGTACTTC. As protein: CASSLVGLAGESSYEQYF.

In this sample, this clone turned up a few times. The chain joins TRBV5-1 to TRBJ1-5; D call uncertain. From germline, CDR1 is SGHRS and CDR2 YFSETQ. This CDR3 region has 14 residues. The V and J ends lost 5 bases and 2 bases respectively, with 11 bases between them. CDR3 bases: TGCGCCAGCAGACCGGACTCGGGCAATCAGCCCCAGCATTTT. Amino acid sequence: CASRPDSGNQPQHF.

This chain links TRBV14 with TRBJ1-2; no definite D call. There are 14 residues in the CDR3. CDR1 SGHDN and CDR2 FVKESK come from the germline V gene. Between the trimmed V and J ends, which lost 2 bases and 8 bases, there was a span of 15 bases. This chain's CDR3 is CASSQKDGSLGYTF. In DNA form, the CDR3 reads TGTGCCAGCAGCCAAAAGGATGGGAGTCTGGGCTACACCTTC.

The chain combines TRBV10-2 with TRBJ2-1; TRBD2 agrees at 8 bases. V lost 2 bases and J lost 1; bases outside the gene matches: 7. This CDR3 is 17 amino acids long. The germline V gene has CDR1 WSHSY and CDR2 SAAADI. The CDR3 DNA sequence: TGCGCCAGCAGTGAGGTCTTGCGGGGGGTTTCCTACAATGAGCAGTTCTTC. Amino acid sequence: CASSEVLRGVSYNEQFF.

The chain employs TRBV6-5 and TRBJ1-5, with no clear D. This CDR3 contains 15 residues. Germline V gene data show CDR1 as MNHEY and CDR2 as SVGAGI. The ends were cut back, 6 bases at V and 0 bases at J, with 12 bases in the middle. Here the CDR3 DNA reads TGTGCCAGCAGCCCCGTGAGCGGTAGCAATCAGCCCCAGCATTTT. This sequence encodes CASSPVSGSNQPQHF.

DNA of the CDR3: TGTGCCAGCAACGACTACAATGAGCAGTTCTTC. Protein product: CASNDYNEQFF. The J gene is TRBJ2-1, the V gene TRBV27; D ambiguous. V was cut by 7 bases and J by 3 bases, with 4 bases left in between. The CDR3 totals 11 residues. CDR1 and CDR2 from the germline V gene are MNHEY and SMNVEV (reference sequence).

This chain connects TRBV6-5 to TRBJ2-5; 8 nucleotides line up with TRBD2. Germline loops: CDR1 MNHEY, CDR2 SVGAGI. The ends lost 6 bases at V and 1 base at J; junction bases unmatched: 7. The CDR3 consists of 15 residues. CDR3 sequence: CASSSLSGVQETQYF. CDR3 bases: TGTGCCAGCAGCTCTCTTAGCGGGGTCCAAGAGACCCAGTACTTC.

This CDR3 is CASSTRQGAGGDTQYF. The CDR3 DNA reads as TGTGCCAGCAGTACCAGACAGGGGGCCGGAGGAGATACGCAGTATTTT. This chain uses TRBV2 with TRBJ2-3; 10 positions match TRBD1. This CDR3 is built from 16 residues. Germline V gives CDR1 SNHLY, CDR2 FYNNEI. The V gene end was trimmed by 5 bases and the J gene end by 5 bases; junction bases not matched to a gene: 10.

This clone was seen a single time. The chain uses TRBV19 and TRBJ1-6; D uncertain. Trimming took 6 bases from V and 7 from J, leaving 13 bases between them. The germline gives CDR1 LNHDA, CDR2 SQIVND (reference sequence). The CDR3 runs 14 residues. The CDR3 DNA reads TGTGCCAGTAGGGCACTCGCGCGAAATTCACCCCTCCACTTT. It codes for CASRALARNSPLHF.

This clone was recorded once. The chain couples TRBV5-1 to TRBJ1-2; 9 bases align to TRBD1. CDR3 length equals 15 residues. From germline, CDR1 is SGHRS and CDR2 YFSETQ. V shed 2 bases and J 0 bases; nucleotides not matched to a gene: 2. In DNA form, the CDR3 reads TGCGCCAGCAGCTTACAGGGGGCTGCTAACTATGGCTACACCTTC. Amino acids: CASSLQGAANYGYTF.

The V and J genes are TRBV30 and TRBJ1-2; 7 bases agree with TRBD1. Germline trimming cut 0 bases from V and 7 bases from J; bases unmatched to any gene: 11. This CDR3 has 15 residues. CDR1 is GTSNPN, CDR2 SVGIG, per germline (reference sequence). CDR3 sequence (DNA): TGTGCCTGGAGTGTAAGGGTTACAGGGGCGGGTGGCTACACCTTC. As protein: CAWSVRVTGAGGYTF.

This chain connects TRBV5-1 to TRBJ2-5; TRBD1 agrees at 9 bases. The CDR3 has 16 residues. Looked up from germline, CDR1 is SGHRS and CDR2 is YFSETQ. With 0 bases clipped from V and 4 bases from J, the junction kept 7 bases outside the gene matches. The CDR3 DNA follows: TGCGCCAGCAGCTTGGGAGCGGGACAGGGAATAGAGACCCAGTACTTC. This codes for CASSLGAGQGIETQYF. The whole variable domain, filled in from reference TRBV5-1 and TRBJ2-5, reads KAGVTQTPRYLIKTRGQQVTLSCSPISGHRSVSWYQQTPGQGLQFLFEYFSETQRNKGNFPGRFSGRQFSNSRSEMNVSTLELGDSALYLCASSLGAGQGIETQYFGPGTRLLVL.

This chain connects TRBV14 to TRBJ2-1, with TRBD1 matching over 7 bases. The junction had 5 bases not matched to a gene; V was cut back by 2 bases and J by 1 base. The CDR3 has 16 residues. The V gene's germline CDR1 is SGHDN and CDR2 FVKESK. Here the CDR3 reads CASSQRDSGSYNEQFF. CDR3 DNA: TGTGCCAGCAGCCAACGGGACAGTGGTTCCTACAATGAGCAGTTCTTC.

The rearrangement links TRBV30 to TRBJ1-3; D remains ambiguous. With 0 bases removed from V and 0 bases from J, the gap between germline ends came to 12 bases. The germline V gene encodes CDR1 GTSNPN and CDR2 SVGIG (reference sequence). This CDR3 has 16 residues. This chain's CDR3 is CAWSVGQADSGNTIYF. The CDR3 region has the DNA TGTGCCTGGAGTGTTGGGCAGGCCGACTCTGGAAACACCATATATTTT.

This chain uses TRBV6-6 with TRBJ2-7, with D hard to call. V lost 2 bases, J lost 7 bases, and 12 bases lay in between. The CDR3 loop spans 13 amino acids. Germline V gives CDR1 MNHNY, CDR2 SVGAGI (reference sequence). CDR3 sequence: CASSYIRSGEQYF. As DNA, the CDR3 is TGTGCCAGCAGTTACATCCGGTCCGGGGAGCAGTACTTC.

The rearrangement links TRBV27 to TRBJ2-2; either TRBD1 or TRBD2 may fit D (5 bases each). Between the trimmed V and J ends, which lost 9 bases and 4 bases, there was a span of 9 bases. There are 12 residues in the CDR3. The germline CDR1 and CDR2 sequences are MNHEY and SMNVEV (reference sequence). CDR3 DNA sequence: TGTGCCAGTAAGAGGGGCACCGGGGAGCTGTTTTTT. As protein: CASKRGTGELFF.

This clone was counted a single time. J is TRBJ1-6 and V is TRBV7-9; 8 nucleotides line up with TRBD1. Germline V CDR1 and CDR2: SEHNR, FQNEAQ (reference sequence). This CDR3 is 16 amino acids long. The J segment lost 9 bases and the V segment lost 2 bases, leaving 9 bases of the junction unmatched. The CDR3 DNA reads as TGTGCCAGCAGCTTACCCCGGACAGGGTATCGTTCACCCCTCCACTTT. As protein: CASSLPRTGYRSPLHF. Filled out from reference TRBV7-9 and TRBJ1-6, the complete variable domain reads DTGVSQNPRHKITKRGQNVTFRCDPISEHNRLYWYRQTLGQGPEFLTYFQNEAQLEKSRLLSDRFSAERPKGSFSTLEIQRTEQGDSAMYLCASSLPRTGYRSPLHFGNGTRLTVT.